These 19 T cell receptor beta chains share one sample of origin, sequenced in a study of shared clonotypes between healthy human individuals. Sequencing used immunoSEQ multiplex PCR; TCRdb keeps in-frame clones, though not all of them. There are 450,000 to 500,000 clones in the sample; 60% to 80% occur only once, and 12% lies in the top ten. The specimen sequenced was PBMCs. The receptors originated from a woman aged 40 to 50 in good health. Some clones in this sample may be carry-over from other donors' samples.

About this clone: The junction departs from germline at one end; a sequencing error may be responsible. The chain joins TRBV15 to TRBJ1-3, with a possible D match to TRBD1 (5 bases). This CDR3 comprises 14 residues. From germline, CDR1 is LNHNV and CDR2 YYDKDF (reference sequence). The CDR3 nucleotides read TGTGCCACCAGCCGAGACAGAGCTGGAAACACCATATATTTT. Amino acids: CATSRDRAGNTIYF.

This rearrangement joins TRBV28 to TRBJ2-3; D ambiguous. Germline V CDR1 and CDR2: MDHEN, SYDVKM. Trimming removed 5 bases at V and 0 bases at J, with 15 bases between. There are 16 residues in the CDR3. Here the CDR3 DNA reads TGTGCCAGCAGTCCCCGGGTCCTGGTTAGCACAGATACGCAGTATTTT. Protein product: CASSPRVLVSTDTQYF.

The V gene is TRBV10-3, the J gene TRBJ2-3, with D perhaps given as TRBD1 or TRBD2 (5 bases each). CDR1 is ENHRY, CDR2 SYGVKD, per germline. The V end was cut by 11 bases, the J end by 2 bases, with 17 bases between. This CDR3 spans 14 amino acids. The DNA of the CDR3 is TGTGCCTCAGGGTCGGGGCGATTCACAGATACGCAGTATTTT. Translating gives CASGSGRFTDTQYF.

The chain combines TRBV30 with TRBJ2-1, with no clear D. Trimming stripped 3 bases from V and 8 bases from J, with 17 bases between. CDR1 and CDR2 (germline): GTSNPN, SVGIG (reference sequence). The CDR3 is 14 amino acids. CDR3 sequence: CAWSEMGASDEQFF. The CDR3 coding sequence is TGTGCCTGGAGCGAGATGGGCGCATCGGATGAGCAGTTCTTC.

This clone occurred a few times. V gene TRBV6-5 combines with J gene TRBJ2-1, with D uncertain. Germline V gives CDR1 MNHEY, CDR2 SVGAGI. V lost 4 bases and J 4 bases, leaving 8 bases between the germline ends. This CDR3 spans 13 amino acids. The CDR3 DNA reads as TGTGCCAGCAGTTCGACATTGTACAATGAGCAGTTCTTC. Encoded protein: CASSSTLYNEQFF.

This clone was counted a single time. The gene calls are TRBV9 and TRBJ2-2; 8 bases are shared with TRBD2. CDR1 and CDR2 from the germline V gene are SGDLS and YYNGEE. Unmatched junction bases numbered 14, after V lost 3 bases and J lost 7 bases. This CDR3 is built from 17 residues. CDR3 in DNA: TGTGCCAGCAGCGCATTCGTGAGCGGGAGAACGGGCGGGGAGCTGTTTTTT. Amino acids: CASSAFVSGRTGGELFF.

This sequence joins TRBV9 and TRBJ2-1, with 9 bases lining up with TRBD2. CDR3 size: 15 residues. Germline lookup yields CDR1 SGDLS and CDR2 YYNGEE. V shed 0 bases and J 9 bases; nucleotides not matched to a gene: 7. As DNA, the CDR3 is TGTGCCAGCAGCGTAGTCGGCGGGAGGGCCCCTGAGCAGTTCTTC. The encoded protein is CASSVVGGRAPEQFF.

The gene calls are TRBV28 and TRBJ2-4; the D gene is possibly TRBD2 (5 bases). The length of the CDR3 is 16 residues. Per the germline V gene, CDR1 is MDHEN and CDR2 is SYDVKM. The germline V and J ends were trimmed by 3 bases and 0 bases, with 12 bases remaining between them. CDR3 DNA: TGTGCCAGCAGTTTTGTCCGGGGTCTAGCCAAAAACATTCAGTACTTC. It codes for CASSFVRGLAKNIQYF.

This clone was observed a few times. This sequence joins TRBV7-9 and TRBJ2-4; D is possibly TRBD1 or TRBD2 (6 bases each). Germline V lookup: CDR1 SEHNR, CDR2 FQNEAQ (reference sequence). Trimming left V 1 base short and J 9 bases short, with 16 bases between. The CDR3 is 15 residues long. CDR3 in amino acids: CASSLGLTEGGIQYF. For the CDR3, the DNA is TGTGCCAGCAGCTTAGGACTAACAGAGGGGGGCATTCAGTACTTC.

This clone was observed once. This chain links TRBV28 with TRBJ2-3, with 7 positions matching TRBD1. Germline-derived CDR1 and CDR2 are MDHEN and SYDVKM. The J segment lost 2 bases and the V segment lost 4 bases, leaving 9 bases of the junction unmatched. The CDR3 contains 16 residues. In nucleotides, the CDR3 is TGTGCCAGCAGTTCCAAGGGGGCTGCGGCCACAGATACGCAGTATTTT. It encodes CASSSKGAAATDTQYF.

DNA of the CDR3: TGTGCCTCCGGGACTAGCGGGGGGTACAATGAGCAGTTCTTC. Protein: CASGTSGGYNEQFF. The V and J genes are TRBV30 and TRBJ2-1; 15 bases are shared with TRBD2. CDR1 is GTSNPN and CDR2 is SVGIG in the germline V gene (reference sequence). V trimming: 7 bases; J trimming: 4 bases; junction bases outside the gene matches: 2. The CDR3 contains 14 residues.

This clone has a handful of counts. The chain recombines TRBV6-5 with TRBJ1-1, with D perhaps TRBD1 (6 bases). From germline, CDR1 is MNHEY and CDR2 SVGAGI. The CDR3 is made up of 12 amino acids. Trimming removed 8 bases at V and 4 bases at J, with 11 bases between. CDR3 region: CASWVGGTEAFF. Here the CDR3 DNA reads TGTGCCAGCTGGGTAGGGGGCACTGAAGCTTTCTTT.

The chain combines TRBV30 with TRBJ2-1, with 7 positions matching TRBD1. The V segment lost 1 base and the J segment 4 bases; nucleotides outside the gene matches: 7. The CDR3 runs to 15 residues. Germline CDR1 and CDR2: GTSNPN and SVGIG (reference sequence). In DNA, the CDR3 is TGTGCCTGGAGTGAAACAGGGGAGAGGTACAATGAGCAGTTCTTC. Protein: CAWSETGERYNEQFF.

The chain couples TRBV10-3 to TRBJ2-4; maybe TRBD1 (6 bases). The CDR3 spans 18 residues. The germline CDR1 and CDR2 sequences are ENHRY and SYGVKD. V was shortened by 0 bases and J by 3 bases, with 18 bases between the two germline ends. The CDR3 bases are TGTGCCATCAGTGAGTCGAGGGTTGGGGGCTTAGACAAAAACATTCAGTACTTC. Residues: CAISESRVGGLDKNIQYF.

The chain joins TRBV6-5 to TRBJ2-2; a possible D gene is TRBD1 (6 bases). V was cut by 0 bases and J by 2 bases, with 10 bases left in between. There are 16 residues in the CDR3. Germline loops: CDR1 MNHEY, CDR2 SVGAGI. CDR3 nucleotides: TGTGCCAGCAGTTACTCCCGGGGACATAACACCGGGGAGCTGTTTTTT. Its protein product is CASSYSRGHNTGELFF.

The rearrangement joins TRBV6-1 to TRBJ2-3; possible D gene TRBD2, 5 bases. CDR3 size: 14 residues. Germline values: CDR1 MNHNS, CDR2 SASEGT. Deletions cut 7 bases from V and 2 bases from J, with 13 bases between. The DNA of the CDR3 is TGTGCCAGCAATGTGGGCGGGCACACAGATACGCAGTATTTT. Its translation is CASNVGGHTDTQYF.

The chain carries TRBV14 and TRBJ2-1; D gene ambiguous. Germline V gene sequence: CDR1 SGHDN, CDR2 FVKESK. Trimming shortened V by 0 bases and J by 2 bases, and 14 bases separated the two germline ends. CDR3 length: 17 residues. The CDR3 DNA sequence: TGTGCCAGCAGCCAAGAGCCCCCCGGGTCACCCTACAATGAGCAGTTCTTC. Its translation is CASSQEPPGSPYNEQFF.

Only one count was recorded for this clone. The rearrangement joins TRBV6-5 to TRBJ1-5, with D perhaps matching TRBD1 (5 bases). V dropped 2 bases and J dropped 3 bases, with 5 bases sitting between them. This CDR3 spans 13 amino acids. Germline loops: CDR1 MNHEY, CDR2 SVGAGI. This CDR3 is CASSYGANQPQHF. The CDR3 DNA reads as TGTGCCAGCAGTTACGGGGCCAATCAGCCCCAGCATTTT.

The count of this clone is one. This sequence joins TRBV19 and TRBJ2-7; either TRBD1 or TRBD2 may supply D (6 bases each). This CDR3 is built from 14 residues. V was clipped by 3 bases and J by 3 bases, with 12 bases between them. Germline CDR1 reads LNHDA; CDR2 reads SQIVND (reference sequence). The CDR3 sequence: CASSMGGTIYEQYF. For the CDR3, the DNA is TGTGCCAGTAGTATGGGCGGGACAATCTACGAGCAGTACTTC.